Listed below are T cell receptor beta chains from one sample, sequenced in a study of PD-L1 blockade in urothelial cancer. TCRdb keeps only in-frame clones here, not all; method: immunoSEQ multiplex PCR. The profile shows about 17,000 clones, roughly 87% of them singletons. The input for sequencing was PBMCs, taken around atezolizumab (anti-PD-L1) treatment. Source of these receptors: a middle-aged man with urothelial cancer. CDR3s include the opening cysteine and the closing phenylalanine or tryptophan. The order of the fields is D gene, clone size, J gene, CDR3 length, V gene, CDR3 DNA, CDR3 protein. The D gene is left open where the match is weak. For some rows the clone size is stated as once, few or many, or as a class when expanded; others skip it.

>NA|NA|TRBJ2-7|15|TRBV30
TGTGCCTGGAGTGTACCGGAAGAGGGAGCCTACGAGCAGTACTTC
CAWSVPEEGAYEQYF
>NA|NA|TRBJ1-3|16|TRBV7-8
TGTGCCAGCAGCTCGCAGGGGCCCGGCTCTGGAAACACCATATATTTT
CASSSQGPGSGNTIYF
>TRBD2|NA|TRBJ2-1|15|TRBV27
TGTGCCAGCAACCCGAGCGGGAGGGCCGTTAATGAGCAGTTCTTC
CASNPSGRAVNEQFF
>NA|few|TRBJ2-2|13|TRBV5-1
TGCGCCAGCAGCTTGTCGGTCACCGGGGAGCTGTTTTTT
CASSLSVTGELFF
>NA|NA|TRBJ1-2|11|TRBV30
TGTGCCTGGAGTGTTGGACACGGCTACACCTTC
CAWSVGHGYTF
>NA|NA|TRBJ2-2|15|TRBV6-4
TGTGCCAGCAGTCGGGACATGGCCAACACCGGGGAGCTGTTTTTT
CASSRDMANTGELFF
>TRBD1|NA|TRBJ1-5|15|TRBV28
TGTGCCAGCACCGTGACAGGGGTGAGCAATCAGCCCCAGCATTTT
CASTVTGVSNQPQHF
>TRBD2|NA|TRBJ2-3|17|TRBV4-1
TGCGCCAGCAGCCGAACCCCCGGGAGGGGGTCCACAGATACGCAGTATTTT
CASSRTPGRGSTDTQYF
>NA|NA|TRBJ2-5|13|TRBV30
TGTGCCTGGAGCTCAGGGTTTGGGGAGACCCAGTACTTC
CAWSSGFGETQYF
>TRBD1|NA|TRBJ2-1|17|TRBV19
TGTGCCAGTAGACCAGAGGCCGACAGGGTCCCCTACAATGAGCAGTTCTTC
CASRPEADRVPYNEQFF
>NA|NA|TRBJ2-3|16|TRBV27
TGTGCCAGCACTACTCAACGGGGAGTTCGCACAGATACGCAGTATTTT
CASTTQRGVRTDTQYF
>TRBD1|NA|TRBJ2-7|13|TRBV5-4
TGTGCCAGCAGCTCGACAGGGCCCTACGAGCAGTACTTC
CASSSTGPYEQYF
>NA|NA|TRBJ2-1|14|TRBV18
TGTGCCAGCTCACGGGCAGGGATTGACAATGAGCAGTTCTTC
CASSRAGIDNEQFF
>NA|NA|TRBJ2-7|13|TRBV2
TGTGCCAGCAGTGGAACAGGGCTGACCGAGCAGTACTTC
CASSGTGLTEQYF
>TRBD1|NA|TRBJ1-6|17|TRBV7-9
TGTGCCAGCAGCACTTTTGGACAGGGGGCGAAGAATTCACCCCTCCACTTT
CASSTFGQGAKNSPLHF
>TRBD1|NA|TRBJ2-6|17|TRBV6-4
TGTGCCAGCAGTGAAGGGACAGTGGGCTCTGGGGCCAACGTCCTGACTTTC
CASSEGTVGSGANVLTF
>TRBD1|NA|TRBJ2-5|16|TRBV23-1
TGCGCCAGCAGTCAACCGGGACAGGAGTACCAAGAGACCCAGTACTTC
CASSQPGQEYQETQYF
>NA|NA|TRBJ1-4|15|TRBV18
TGTGCCAGCTCTCGAAAGCCGGGAACTAATGAAAAACTGTTTTTT
CASSRKPGTNEKLFF
>TRBD2|NA|TRBJ2-1|19|TRBV4-1
TGCGCCAGCAGCCAAGTTGGGACTAGCGGAATAAGCTCCTACAATGAGCAGTTCTTC
CASSQVGTSGISSYNEQFF
>NA|NA|TRBJ1-1|15|TRBV6-6
TGTGCCAGCAGTTACTCGTCGGGACAAAACACTGAAGCTTTCTTT
CASSYSSGQNTEAFF
>TRBD2|few|TRBJ2-1|15|TRBV7-8
TGTGCCAGCAGCGTGGGACTAGCGGTGTTCGGAGAGCAGTTCTTC
CASSVGLAVFGEQFF
>NA|NA|TRBJ1-1|15|TRBV7-9
TGTGCCAGCAGCCTGCAGGGAGGACGGTACACTGAAGCTTTCTTT
CASSLQGGRYTEAFF
>TRBD1|NA|TRBJ2-1|16|TRBV4-3
TGCGCCAGCAGCCAAGCACAGGGGGCCCGATACAATGAGCAGTTCTTC
CASSQAQGARYNEQFF
>TRBD1|NA|TRBJ1-2|16|TRBV6-1
TGTGCCAGCAGTGTGACGTGGTCAGGGGGCAATGATGGCTACACCTTC
CASSVTWSGGNDGYTF
>TRBD2|NA|TRBJ2-5|15|TRBV19
TGTGCCAGCTCAACTAGCGGGACCTTCCAAGAGACCCAGTACTTC
CASSTSGTFQETQYF
>NA|NA|TRBJ2-1|15|TRBV11-2
TGTGCCAGCAGCTTAGATTGGGCCGGGGTCGAAGAGCAGTTCTTC
CASSLDWAGVEEQFF
>TRBD1|NA|TRBJ2-7|15|TRBV5-6
TGTGCCAGCAGCGCCGGGACAGGGCTTTTTGAGGAGCAGTACTTC
CASSAGTGLFEEQYF
>TRBD1|NA|TRBJ2-7|18|TRBV19
TGTGCCAGTAGTATAGGGGGGACAGGTCTTCAATTCCCCTACGAGCAGTACTTC
CASSIGGTGLQFPYEQYF
>NA|NA|TRBJ2-7|16|TRBV5-6
TGTGCCAGCAGCTTGACCTATAGGAGGTTATCATACGAGCAGTACTTC
CASSLTYRRLSYEQYF
>NA|NA|TRBJ1-2|12|TRBV6-1
TGTGCCAGCAGTGATATCCTTTATGGCTACACCTTC
CASSDILYGYTF
>TRBD1|NA|TRBJ2-7|15|TRBV7-2
TGTGCCAGCAGCTTAACCTCAGGGGGCGCGTACGAGCAGTACTTC
CASSLTSGGAYEQYF
>NA|NA|TRBJ1-1|15|TRBV7-3
TGTGCCAGCAGCGAGCACGGGGGGGCGAACACTGAAGCTTTCTTT
CASSEHGGANTEAFF
>TRBD2|NA|TRBJ2-2|14|TRBV29-1
TGCAGCGTTGGACTAGCGGGAGTATCCGGGGAGCTGTTTTTT
CSVGLAGVSGELFF
>TRBD1|once|TRBJ2-3|16|TRBV7-2
TGTGCCAGCAGCTTAGCAAGGGGGCTGAGCACAGATACGCAGTATTTT
CASSLARGLSTDTQYF
>TRBD2|NA|TRBJ2-5|15|TRBV5-1
TGCGCCAGCAGCTGGACTAGCGGGGGTTATGAGACCCAGTACTTC
CASSWTSGGYETQYF
>NA|once|TRBJ2-1|14|TRBV6-4
TGTGCCAGCAGTGCCTCCGGGACTTACAATGAGCAGTTCTTC
CASSASGTYNEQFF
>TRBD2|NA|TRBJ2-1|15|TRBV4-1
TGCGCCAGCAGCCAAGGGACTAGCGGGAGGGCCTGGCAGTTCTTC
CASSQGTSGRAWQFF
>NA|few|TRBJ2-7|13|TRBV11-3
TGTGCCAGCAGGGAGAAAGCGGAGTACGAGCAGTACTTC
CASREKAEYEQYF
>TRBD1|NA|TRBJ1-3|17|TRBV9
TGTGCCAGCAGCCCCTCGGGCAGGGACAGCGGTGGAAACACCATATATTTT
CASSPSGRDSGGNTIYF
>TRBD2|NA|TRBJ2-1|14|TRBV9
TGTGCCAGCAGCCCTAGCGGAGGGTACAATGAGCAGTTCTTC
CASSPSGGYNEQFF
>TRBD2|NA|TRBJ2-1|15|TRBV2
TGTGCCAGCCGTGTGGGGGGCGGGGGGTACAATGAGCAGTTCTTC
CASRVGGGGYNEQFF
>NA|NA|TRBJ2-7|13|TRBV7-8
TGTGCCAGCAGCTTAGGACATACCTACGAGCAGTACTTC
CASSLGHTYEQYF
>TRBD1|NA|TRBJ1-6|18|TRBV7-2
TGTGCCAGCAGCCTTCTTGGACAGGGCACCCCAGTCGGTTCACCCCTCCACTTT
CASSLLGQGTPVGSPLHF